This entry features one TCR beta chain sequence. Its antigen has not been determined. Base-call qualities are not available, and no considerably larger clone is one nucleotide away. The entry originates in a study of T cell responses to AZD1222 COVID-19 vaccine (dated by TCRdb to the early 2020s). Broadly, across the study: AZD1222 recipients whose second dose came at about 4 weeks and those whose second dose came at about 12 weeks were combined into one group, since spike-specific TCR depth and breadth did not differ between the two schedules. A total of 230 to 250 trial participants underwent TCR sequencing, of whom some 200 had received two doses of AZD1222 and some 25 had received two doses of the MenACWY control vaccine. Trial participants were enrolled by age into subgroups of 18-55, 56-69 and 70-plus years, and around 140, 26 and 57 TCR-sequenced participants, respectively, were included in these subgroups. The full study reports these points: Epitopes outside the regions mutated in the B.1.351 and B.1.1.7 variants were reportedly recognized by nearly half of the unique spike-specific TCRs. Because no day 14 peak-response samples were available, the repertoires could be characterized only after the peak T cell response. Participants were mostly white British and included more females than males, and it was suggested by the authors that clonal diversity may have been underestimated. In the small 56-69-year group, the increase in depth fell short of significance, most likely because of low power. Spike-specific TCR breadth and depth rose significantly after two AZD1222 doses compared with day 0 and with MenACWY recipients. Conclusions about previously exposed vaccinees are limited because only a handful of AZD1222 recipients were SARS-CoV-2 seropositive at baseline. CD4 TCRs associated with the vaccine covered the entire spike protein, and the dominant responses were in regions 160-218 and 743-854.

V and J lose 7 bases and 4 bases, and a span of 10 bases separates them. CDR1 and CDR2 (SNHLY, FYNNEI) derive from the germline V gene. The CDR3 numbers 12 residues from cysteine through phenylalanine. Only the CDR3 DNA stays, 36 bases, in frame from base 1. The CDR3 regions of human TCRbeta chains were analyzed by immunosequencing. The published analysis was carried out like this. TCRs in the repertoires were matched against a reference library of SARS-CoV-2-specific TCRs that had been generated with the MIRA antigen-specificity platform. Breadth was defined as the fraction of unique TCRs that were SARS-CoV-2-associated, and depth was defined as the fraction of total T cells that were SARS-CoV-2-associated. Using the MIRA data, each spike-specific TCR was assigned both to the spike region to which the TCR was reactive and to a CD4 or CD8 class. Log10-transformed breadth and depth values were compared by one-way ANOVA with Sidak's multiple comparisons tests. Sourced from immuneACCESS, this table was stored by TCRdb with only in-frame sequences that have V and J called. A share of the clones is absent; for the studies checked, an unresolved V gene accounts for under half, and the remainder has no known explanation. The V and J calls and the clone size are those of that table, but D and trimming were determined from the DNA. The sample table shows 150,000 or so clones, and approximately 84% are seen once. About 20% of the sample is in the top ten clones.

According to the study, the label for this sample's time point signals: baseline before first vaccination. Vaccinee samples were obtained from the UK trials COV001 and COV002, which included a single-blind randomized controlled phase 2/3 trial of AZD1222 (ChAdOx1 nCoV-19) in healthy adults. For TCRbeta chain sequencing, PBMC samples were collected from trial participants at day 0 and at day 28 after the second dose. This clonotype was sampled from an adult in good health. Here the sequenced sample was peripheral blood, taken on day 0 of AZD1222 vaccination. The rearranged segments are TRBV2 and TRBJ1-2, with the identity of the D gene unclear. CDR3 reads: CASTPGAYGYTF. The DNA sequence is TGTGCCAGCACCCCAGGAGCCTATGGCTACACCTTC.